This TCR beta chain was identified in a study of identical twins (dated by TCRdb to about 2016). For the study in its entirety: The study deep-sequenced TCR alpha and beta repertoires from monozygotic twins, unrelated adults of various ages and cord blood to test whether fetal clonotypes persist. To rule out contamination, replicate twin experiments were performed at different times with different library preparation protocols. The investigation overall reported the following: A weaker excess of twin sharing was found in beta out-of-frame sequences because the signal-to-noise ratio was lowered by fewer shared sequences. Out-of-frame TCR alpha sharing in monozygotic twins was systematically underestimated by recombination models, whereas sharing between unrelated individuals was in agreement with the recombination models. Zero-insertion analyses could be partly confounded by invariant T cells such as MAIT and iNKT, although diverse VJ usage argued against such confounding for most clonotypes. Because the same donors could not be followed over many years, the conclusions depended on cross-sectional statistical analysis. Fewer insertions were carried by abundant cord blood beta clonotypes, a similar but weaker trend appeared in young adult naive repertoires, and no such trend appeared in memory repertoires. Compared with coincidental sharing between unrelated individuals, out-of-frame TCR alpha sequences shared between twins had an excess of sequences with low generation probability.

The sample holds a few counts of this clonotype. The antigen it binds to is not known. The sample holds no much larger clone one base away, and base qualities are not on file. All donors were healthy Caucasians. Three pairs of female monozygotic twins, all aged roughly 18 to 30 years, made up the twin cohort. Peripheral blood mononuclear cells were the source from which RNA for the TCR libraries was isolated. Receptor libraries were prepared by 5' RACE. The sequencer listed for this sample is Illumina HiSeq 2000. Template switching added a universal primer binding site, and the final cDNA carried a unique molecular identifier that allowed TCR cDNA molecules to be counted accurately. First-strand cDNA for TCR alpha and beta chains was synthesized from specific primers in the conserved constant-segment region. To control for contamination, every cDNA library carried two barcodes: a SMART-Mk sample barcode plus Illumina barcodes. TruSeq adapter sequences along with Illumina sample barcodes were introduced in two successive PCR steps. TCR alpha and beta cDNA libraries were sequenced on the Illumina HiSeq platform with custom primers. Regarding the original processing steps: Raw reads were processed with MiGEC to extract unique molecular identifiers, and MiXCR was used to determine CDR3 positions. For each individual, recombination models were inferred using an EM algorithm with the repgenHMM and IGoR tools. Shared clonotype analysis was performed with the tcR package in R, normalizing sharing by the product of cloneset sizes. To study raw recombination without the effects of thymic and clonal selection, out-of-frame nonproductive sequences were analyzed. The raw public reads went through TCRdb reprocessing: fastp at Q25, MiXCR clone calling, in-frame beta chains kept. Each record represents a unique CDR3 protein, reported with the most common genes and DNA among its rows. For this entry, the V and J calls and clone size follow TCRdb and not the study's own pipeline. The sample table lists just under 650,000 distinct CDR3 sequences, around 7.4% of them with a count of one. Clones ranked in the top ten supply 1.5% to 2% of the sample.

Looking up the germline V gene yields CDR1 SGDLS and CDR2 YYNGEE. The CDR3 contains 16 residues, cysteine and phenylalanine counted. Of the read, only the CDR3 DNA is kept; its 48 bases are in frame from base 1. The trim is 0 bases for V and 6 bases for J, with a gap of 17 bases between the germline ends. The sample was also linked to a second study, of yellow fever vaccine responses in identical twins. That second publication adds: According to the authors, the vaccine-induced T cell response in identical twins seemed to be partly convergent and partly specific to each individual. The study precisely tracked vaccine-responding T cell clones in identical twins.

The chain is encoded by TRBV9 joined to TRBJ2-3, with the D gene too uncertain to name. The receptor was derived from a woman aged 18-29 years in good health. Sequencing was carried out using PBMCs. The CDR3 corresponds to CASSVGSGDRWDTQYF. The DNA is as follows: TGTGCCAGCAGCGTAGGATCTGGGGATCGATGGGATACGCAGTATTTT.